This is a list of T cell receptor beta chains from one sample in a study of shared clonotypes between healthy human individuals. Sequenced by immunoSEQ multiplex PCR; TCRdb stores in-frame clones only, minus some. Of about half a million clones in the sample, 70% to 80% were seen once. Source material: PBMCs. The receptor source for this set is a woman aged 40 to 49 in good health. Some clones in this sample may be carry-over from other donors' samples. Each CDR3 is given with its conserved first and last residue. The D gene is left open where the match is weak. The size of a clone is reported for some rows only, either as once, few or many, or as a class for expanded clones.

>.|.|TRBV7-3|TRBJ2-2
CASSQGLTNTGELFF
TGTGCCAGCAGCCAGGGACTGACGAACACCGGGGAGCTGTTTTTT
>.|TRBD2|TRBV6-5|TRBJ2-3
CASSYRAGVVTDTQYF
TGTGCCAGCAGTTACCGGGCGGGAGTGGTCACAGATACGCAGTATTTT
>.|.|TRBV11-3|TRBJ2-3
CASSLTGRGTDTQYF
TGTGCCAGCAGCCTAACAGGGCGGGGCACAGATACGCAGTATTTT
>.|.|TRBV5-4|TRBJ1-4
CASSRWGATNEKLFF
TGTGCCAGCAGCAGGTGGGGTGCAACTAATGAAAAACTGTTTTTT
>.|.|TRBV29-1|TRBJ2-7
CSVFPQGSYEQYF
TGCAGCGTCTTCCCACAGGGCTCCTACGAGCAGTACTTC
>.|.|TRBV7-2|TRBJ2-1
CASSPRWGEQFF
TGTGCCAGCAGCCCCAGGTGGGGTGAGCAGTTCTTC
>few|TRBD2|TRBV27|TRBJ2-2
CASSLGGRYTGELFF
TGTGCCAGCAGTTTAGGCGGGAGGTACACCGGGGAGCTGTTTTTT
>once|.|TRBV5-1|TRBJ2-7
CASSLAGGLTIYEQYF
TGCGCCAGCAGCTTGGCCGGAGGCCTTACCATTTACGAGCAGTACTTC
>.|TRBD2|TRBV4-3|TRBJ2-2
CASSPGLAANTGELFF
TGCGCCAGCAGCCCGGGACTAGCGGCAAACACCGGGGAGCTGTTTTTT
>.|.|TRBV4-3|TRBJ1-4
CASSHGGIPNEKLFF
TGCGCCAGCAGCCATGGGGGGATTCCGAATGAAAAACTGTTTTTT
>many|.|TRBV6-1|TRBJ1-5
CASTKTDNSNQPQHF
TGTGCCAGCACCAAGACGGATAATAGCAATCAGCCCCAGCATTTT
>.|TRBD2|TRBV19|TRBJ2-3
CASSPRGGTDTQYF
TGTGCCAGTAGTCCCCGGGGGGGCACAGATACGCAGTATTTT
>.|.|TRBV14|TRBJ2-7
CASSQESGLPYEQYF
TGTGCCAGCAGCCAAGAATCCGGACTGCCCTACGAGCAGTACTTC
>.|.|TRBV7-2|TRBJ2-3
CASSLTASTDTQYF
TGTGCCAGCAGCTTAACAGCTAGCACAGATACGCAGTATTTT
>few|.|TRBV19|TRBJ1-3
CASRPGAGNVAGNTIYF
TGTGCCAGTAGACCTGGAGCAGGGAATGTAGCTGGAAACACCATATATTTT
>.|.|TRBV6-5|TRBJ2-7
CASSYSGNTPYEQYF
TGTGCCAGCAGTTACTCGGGTAACACTCCCTACGAGCAGTACTTC
>.|TRBD1|TRBV5-1|TRBJ1-2
CASRPTPGQGYGYTF
TGCGCCAGCAGACCTACCCCGGGACAGGGATACGGCTACACCTTC
>.|TRBD2|TRBV18|TRBJ2-5
CASSPPSGRAGETQYF
TGTGCCAGCTCACCACCTAGCGGGAGGGCCGGGGAGACCCAGTACTTC
>.|TRBD1|TRBV13|TRBJ2-7
CASSLGQGLSYEQYF
TGTGCCAGCAGCCTCGGACAGGGTTTATCCTACGAGCAGTACTTC
>.|.|TRBV28|TRBJ1-1
CASSSVARAFF
TGTGCCAGCAGTTCCGTGGCCCGAGCTTTCTTT
>.|.|TRBV14|TRBJ1-3
CASSQGVGAGNTIYF
TGTGCCAGCAGCCAGGGGGTAGGAGCTGGAAACACCATATATTTT
>many|.|TRBV30|TRBJ2-7
CACGGGTVYEQYF
TGTGCCTGTGGCGGCGGGACGGTGTACGAGCAGTACTTC
>.|.|TRBV4-3|TRBJ2-1
CASSQDLGWDPGAMSLF
TGCGCCAGCAGCCAAGATTTGGGATGGGACCCCGGGGCAATGAGCCTCTTC
>.|.|TRBV5-6|TRBJ2-3
CASSPPRGTQYF
TGTGCCAGCAGCCCCCCCCGGGGTACGCAGTATTTT
>.|TRBD2|TRBV6-4|TRBJ2-7
CARTRGTSGSGEQYF
TGTGCCAGGACCAGAGGGACTAGCGGGAGTGGCGAGCAGTACTTC
>.|TRBD1|TRBV7-9|TRBJ1-4
CASSPGLGRGQGHEKLFF
TGTGCCAGCAGCCCAGGGCTCGGCAGGGGACAGGGGCACGAAAAACTGTTTTTT
>.|.|TRBV7-9|TRBJ2-5
CASRDLQETQYF
TGTGCCAGCAGGGACCTCCAAGAGACCCAGTACTTC
>.|TRBD2|TRBV7-7|TRBJ2-7
CASSPLTSGMGEQYF
TGTGCCAGCAGCCCCCTGACTAGCGGGATGGGGGAGCAGTACTTC
>.|.|TRBV15|TRBJ2-7
CATSRDLLAQSYEQYF
TGTGCCACCAGCAGAGATCTCCTAGCGCAGTCCTACGAGCAGTACTTC
>.|.|TRBV7-2|TRBJ2-6
CASSAPTGEGANVLTF
TGTGCCAGCAGCGCACCGACGGGGGAAGGGGCCAACGTCCTGACTTTC
>.|TRBD1|TRBV4-1|TRBJ1-2
CASSQVDRGGGYTF
TGCGCCAGCAGCCAAGTAGACAGGGGGGGTGGCTACACCTTC
>.|TRBD1|TRBV7-9|TRBJ2-7
CASRDRSYEQYF
TGTGCCAGCAGGGACAGGTCCTACGAGCAGTACTTC
>.|.|TRBV9|TRBJ2-1
CASSAGTSSYNEQFF
TGTGCCAGCAGCGCGGGGACCTCTTCCTACAATGAGCAGTTCTTC
>.|.|TRBV29-1|TRBJ2-7
CSVETGRLYEQYF
TGCAGCGTTGAGACGGGCAGACTCTACGAGCAGTACTTC
>.|.|TRBV9|TRBJ2-7
CASSVGGAMYEQYF
TGTGCCAGCAGCGTAGGGGGGGCGATGTACGAGCAGTACTTC
>.|TRBD2|TRBV5-6|TRBJ2-7
CASSNSGGHYEQYF
TGTGCCAGCAGCAATAGCGGGGGACACTACGAGCAGTACTTC
>.|.|TRBV6-6|TRBJ1-2
CASSYTDGGEYGYTF
TGTGCCAGCAGTTACACTGACGGAGGGGAGTATGGCTACACCTTC
>few|.|TRBV6-6|TRBJ1-2
CASSEKNSPTVYGYTF
TGTGCCAGCAGCGAAAAGAACTCCCCAACGGTCTATGGCTACACCTTC
>few|.|TRBV7-9|TRBJ1-2
CASSYRQENGYTF
TGTGCCAGCAGCTACAGGCAGGAGAATGGCTACACCTTC
>once|.|TRBV28|TRBJ2-1
CASSTTDGYNEQFF
TGTGCCAGCAGCACTACTGACGGCTACAATGAGCAGTTCTTC
>.|.|TRBV10-3|TRBJ1-3
CAISESGEYSGNTIYF
TGTGCCATCAGTGAGTCAGGAGAGTACTCTGGAAACACCATATATTTT
>many|.|TRBV7-2|TRBJ1-5
CASSPRGGSNQPQHF
TGTGCCAGCAGCCCCCGTGGGGGGAGCAATCAGCCCCAGCATTTT